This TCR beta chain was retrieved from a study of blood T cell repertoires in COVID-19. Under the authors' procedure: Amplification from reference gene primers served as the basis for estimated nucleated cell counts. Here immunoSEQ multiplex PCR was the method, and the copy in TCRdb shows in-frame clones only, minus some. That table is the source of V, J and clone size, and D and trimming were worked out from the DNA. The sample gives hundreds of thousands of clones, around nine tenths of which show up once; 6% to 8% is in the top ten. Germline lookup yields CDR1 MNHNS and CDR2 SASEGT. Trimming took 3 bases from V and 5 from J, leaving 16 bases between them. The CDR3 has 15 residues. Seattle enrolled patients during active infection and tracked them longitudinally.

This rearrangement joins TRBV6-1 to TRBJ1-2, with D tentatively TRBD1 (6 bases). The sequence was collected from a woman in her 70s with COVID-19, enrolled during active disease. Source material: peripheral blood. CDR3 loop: CASSDGKGQLYGYTF. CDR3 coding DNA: TGTGCCAGCAGTGACGGGAAGGGACAACTATATGGCTACACCTTC.